A single T cell receptor beta chain is shown here with its context. Its target is not known. The sample belongs to a study of OX40 agonist ivuxolimab in advanced cancers. Overall study context: Ivuxolimab, an antibody that agonizes OX40 (CD134), was administered to the patients. In three patients, partial responses were observed, one with hepatocellular carcinoma and two with cutaneous melanoma. Under the entry rules, prior anti-PD-1, anti-PD-L1 or anti-CTLA-4 therapy was allowed, and approximately 40% had some.

Findings and limits, study-wide: CD4+ and CD8+ T cells in blood underwent clonal expansion by week 6 at 0.1 to 3.0 mg/kg.

The CDR3 runs 11 residues. Germline V gene sequence: CDR1 SEHNR, CDR2 FQNEAQ (reference sequence). Trimming removed 4 bases at V and 2 bases at J, with 3 bases between. Assay used: immunoSEQ multiplex PCR; TCRdb lists only in-frame clones, some missing. The sample shows about 66,000 clones, approximately 90% of them seen only once. This receptor was identified in an adult with an advanced solid tumor such as melanoma, head and neck, liver or kidney cancer. The chain links TRBV7-9 to TRBJ2-7; D unresolved. This material consisted of CD4+ or CD8+ T cells sorted from blood, taken in a trial of the OX40 agonist ivuxolimab. CDR3: CASSSAYEQYF. CDR3 DNA: TGTGCCAGCAGCTCCGCCTACGAGCAGTACTTC. Full variable domain (missing parts from reference TRBV7-9 and TRBJ2-7): DTGVSQNPRHKITKRGQNVTFRCDPISEHNRLYWYRQTLGQGPEFLTYFQNEAQLEKSRLLSDRFSAERPKGSFSTLEIQRTEQGDSAMYLCASSSAYEQYFGPGTRLTVT.